One and the same sample provided the 21 T cell receptor beta chains below, sequenced in a study of blood T cell repertoires in COVID-19. Repertoires were generated with immunoSEQ multiplex PCR, while TCRdb's copy carries only in-frame clones and drops some. The sample consists of about 150,000 clones, approximately 83% of them appearing once. The source material was peripheral blood. Every receptor here comes from a man between 65 and 79 years old with acute or convalescent COVID-19.

The CDR3 sequence: CASSPRTSTSGETGELFF. CDR3 nucleotide sequence: TGTGCCAGCTCACCCAGGACTAGCACGTCGGGAGAAACCGGGGAGCTGTTTTTT. J is TRBJ2-2 and V is TRBV18; TRBD2 matches 8 bases. Losses at the gene ends were 3 bases for V and 5 bases for J; bases not matched to a gene: 14. Germline V gives CDR1 KGHSH, CDR2 LQKENI. CDR3 length: 18 residues.

The chain joins TRBV3-1 (or the pseudogene TRBV3-2) to TRBJ1-1; no clear D. This CDR3 spans 15 amino acids. With 0 bases removed from V and 2 bases from J, the gap between germline ends came to 10 bases. The V gene's germline CDR1 is LGHDT and CDR2 YNNKEL (reference sequence). CDR3 sequence: CASSQEGRKNTEAFF. The CDR3 DNA sequence: TGTGCCAGCAGCCAAGAAGGCAGGAAAAACACTGAAGCTTTCTTT.

DNA of the CDR3: TGTGCCAGTAGTGTCGGGGGTGAAAAACTGTTTTTT. Translated: CASSVGGEKLFF. V is TRBV19 and J is TRBJ1-4; D possibly corresponds to TRBD1 (5 bases). Trimming took off 5 bases at V and 7 bases at J, with 8 bases between the two ends. CDR3 length: 12 amino acids. Germline lookup yields CDR1 LNHDA and CDR2 SQIVND (reference sequence).

The chain links TRBV11-2 to TRBJ2-3; 8 bases line up with TRBD2. The CDR3 length is 14 residues. J lost 2 bases, V lost 5 bases, and 3 bases had no gene match. Germline CDR1 reads SGHAT; CDR2 reads FQNNGV. CDR3 sequence (DNA): TGTGCCAGCAGCACGGGACTAGTCACAGATACGCAGTATTTT. Protein: CASSTGLVTDTQYF. The full variable domain, in which reference TRBV11-2 and TRBJ2-3 provide the parts outside the CDR3, is EAGVAQSPRYKIIEKRQSVAFWCNPISGHATLYWYQQILGQGPKLLIQFQNNGVVDDSQLPKDRFSAERLKGVDSTLKIQPAKLEDSAVYLCASSTGLVTDTQYFGPGTRLTVL.

In DNA form, the CDR3 reads TGTGCCAGCAGCCAACCGACAGCCTACAATGAGCAGTTCTTC. This gives the protein CASSQPTAYNEQFF. V is TRBV4-2 and J is TRBJ2-1; the D gene is possibly TRBD1 (5 bases). Looked up from germline, CDR1 is LGHNA and CDR2 is YNFKEQ. V dropped 2 bases and J dropped 2 bases, with 7 bases sitting between them. The CDR3 totals 14 residues.

The chain combines TRBV19 with TRBJ2-5; 10 positions agree with TRBD1. Germline V gene lookup returns CDR1 LNHDA and CDR2 SQIVND (reference sequence). V was clipped by 8 bases and J by 5 bases; unmatched bases: 11. CDR3 length: 15 residues. CDR3 coding DNA: TGTGCCAGTTCTGTAAGACAGGGGGCTGGGGAGACCCAGTACTTC. It translates to CASSVRQGAGETQYF.

V is TRBV6-2 or TRBV6-3 and J is TRBJ2-1, with D unclear. The CDR3 has 14 residues. Looked up from germline, CDR1 is MNHEY and CDR2 is SVGEGT. The ends were cut back, 4 bases at V and 0 bases at J, with 7 bases in the middle. The DNA of the CDR3 is TGTGCCAGCAGTTCAGCGAGCTCCTACAATGAGCAGTTCTTC. As protein: CASSSASSYNEQFF.

V usage is TRBV13 and J usage is TRBJ1-1; 9 bases are shared with TRBD1. The CDR3 contains 14 residues. Germline V CDR1 and CDR2: PRHDT, FYEKMQ (reference sequence). Germline trimming cut 5 bases from V and 6 bases from J; bases unmatched to any gene: 7. CDR3: CASSHGTGLPEAFF. CDR3 nucleotides: TGTGCCAGCAGCCACGGGACAGGGCTCCCTGAAGCTTTCTTT.

The chain links TRBV7-2 to TRBJ2-5; 7 bases fit TRBD1. The CDR3 contains 16 residues. CDR1 and CDR2 (germline): SGHTA, FQGNSA. With 3 bases clipped from V and 1 base from J, the junction kept 8 bases outside the gene matches. CDR3 in amino acids: CASSFRGGQTQETQYF. CDR3 coding DNA: TGTGCCAGCAGCTTCCGAGGGGGACAGACCCAAGAGACCCAGTACTTC.

The rearrangement joins TRBV5-1 to TRBJ2-2, with 7 bases fitting TRBD1. Trimming cost V 4 bases and J 0 bases; bases outside gene matches: 3. The CDR3 runs to 15 residues. The V gene's germline CDR1 is SGHRS and CDR2 YFSETQ. The DNA for the CDR3 is TGCGCCAGCAGCCCTGGGACAGCGAACACCGGGGAGCTGTTTTTT. Amino acids: CASSPGTANTGELFF.

The J gene is TRBJ2-1, the V gene TRBV23-1; weak D call: TRBD2 (6 bases). TRBV23-1 is filed as an ORF, its function uncertain. The CDR3 is 18 residues long. V was shortened by 1 base and J by 6 bases, with 22 bases between the two germline ends. CDR3 loop: CASSQLRRGRAVSNEQFF. CDR3 DNA: TGCGCCAGCAGTCAATTAAGGCGGGGACGGGCGGTTAGCAATGAGCAGTTCTTC.

This chain uses TRBV27 with TRBJ1-1; D remains ambiguous. Between the trimmed V and J ends, which lost 3 bases and 4 bases, there was a span of 9 bases. Germline lookup yields CDR1 MNHEY and CDR2 SMNVEV (reference sequence). The CDR3 has 13 residues. The CDR3 protein is CASSFRRVTEAFF. Here the CDR3 DNA reads TGTGCCAGCAGTTTCCGACGGGTCACTGAAGCTTTCTTT.

This chain connects TRBV5-1 to TRBJ1-1; tentative D call: TRBD1 (6 bases). The V end was cut by 4 bases, the J end by 0 bases, with 13 bases between. The CDR3 covers 15 residues. Germline CDR1 and CDR2: SGHRS and YFSETQ. The DNA of the CDR3 is TGCGCCAGCAGCCCGGGGGGGCGCATGAACACTGAAGCTTTCTTT. This encodes CASSPGGRMNTEAFF.

The chain joins TRBV3-1 (or the pseudogene TRBV3-2) to TRBJ1-1, with a tentative D call TRBD1 (6 bases). This CDR3 contains 14 residues. The germline gives CDR1 LGHDT, CDR2 YNNKEL (reference sequence). Trimming cost V 4 bases and J 0 bases, with 9 bases left between them. CDR3 in DNA: TGTGCCAGCAGCCGAGGACAGTTGAACACTGAAGCTTTCTTT. This gives the protein CASSRGQLNTEAFF.

Only one count was recorded for this clone. V usage is TRBV10-3 and J usage is TRBJ1-2; 8 nucleotides line up with TRBD1. Trimming took 6 bases from V and 7 from J; bases not matched to a gene: 7. CDR1 and CDR2 from the germline V gene are ENHRY and SYGVKD. This CDR3 contains 13 residues. The CDR3 is CAISSGQGGGYTF. The CDR3 DNA reads TGTGCCATCAGCTCCGGACAGGGTGGTGGCTACACCTTC.

CDR3 bases: TGTGCCTGGAGTCAGGGTAAGGGGGGGCTGGATTACGAGCAGTACTTC. Translating it yields CAWSQGKGGLDYEQYF. The gene calls are TRBV30 and TRBJ2-7; tentatively, D is TRBD2 (7 bases). The V end lost 2 bases, the J end lost 4 bases, and 21 bases lay between the germline ends. CDR3 size: 16 residues. Germline V CDR1 and CDR2: GTSNPN, SVGIG (reference sequence).

The chain has TRBV19 and TRBJ1-5, with 7 bases identical to TRBD1. V shed 3 bases, J shed 4 bases, and the junction held 12 bases outside the gene matches. CDR1 is LNHDA and CDR2 is SQIVND in the germline V gene (reference sequence). There are 17 residues in the CDR3. The CDR3: CASSIHSGQPQNQPQHF. CDR3 DNA: TGTGCCAGTAGTATCCACTCGGGACAGCCCCAAAATCAGCCCCAGCATTTT. Supplemented by reference TRBV19 and TRBJ1-5, the full variable domain reads DGGITQSPKYLFRKEGQNVTLSCEQNLNHDAMYWYRQDPGQGLRLIYYSQIVNDFQKGDIAEGYSVSREKKESFPLTVTSAQKNPTAFYLCASSIHSGQPQNQPQHFGDGTRLSIL.

This sequence joins TRBV7-9 and TRBJ2-2, with D possibly TRBD2 on 5 matching bases. V gave up 5 bases and J gave up 4 bases, with 23 bases separating them. The CDR3 length is 18 residues. Germline CDR1 and CDR2: SEHNR and FQNEAQ (reference sequence). The CDR3 is CASSTSALGLSSTGELFF. The DNA for the CDR3 is TGTGCCAGCAGCACTAGTGCGCTCGGCCTCTCGTCCACCGGGGAGCTGTTTTTT.

The V call is TRBV13, the J call TRBJ2-5, with 14 bases aligning to TRBD2. With 6 bases clipped from V and 1 base from J, the junction kept 4 bases outside the gene matches. The CDR3 sequence is 16 residues long. Germline V gives CDR1 PRHDT, CDR2 FYEKMQ (reference sequence). CDR3 sequence reads: CASRRLAGGFQETQYF. The CDR3 coding sequence is TGTGCCAGCAGGAGACTAGCGGGAGGGTTCCAAGAGACCCAGTACTTC.

V and J are TRBV4-3 and TRBJ2-2, with TRBD1 matching over 8 bases. The V segment lost 1 base and the J segment 7 bases; nucleotides outside the gene matches: 5. The CDR3 totals 15 residues. The V gene's germline CDR1 is LGHNA and CDR2 YSLEER. The CDR3 reads CASSQGDRGFGELFF. The CDR3, as DNA: TGCGCCAGCAGCCAAGGCGACAGGGGATTCGGGGAGCTGTTTTTT.

The CDR3 loop is CASSTTATGANVLTF. DNA for the CDR3: TGTGCCAGTAGTACGACAGCAACTGGGGCCAACGTCCTGACTTTC. This rearrangement joins TRBV19 to TRBJ2-6, with D perhaps TRBD1 (5 bases). Germline V CDR1 and CDR2: LNHDA, SQIVND (reference sequence). V gave up 4 bases and J gave up 2 bases, with 9 bases separating them. The CDR3 covers 15 residues. The variable domain in full, with the rest retrieved from reference TRBV19 and TRBJ2-6, is DGGITQSPKYLFRKEGQNVTLSCEQNLNHDAMYWYRQDPGQGLRLIYYSQIVNDFQKGDIAEGYSVSREKKESFPLTVTSAQKNPTAFYLCASSTTATGANVLTFGAGSRLTVL.